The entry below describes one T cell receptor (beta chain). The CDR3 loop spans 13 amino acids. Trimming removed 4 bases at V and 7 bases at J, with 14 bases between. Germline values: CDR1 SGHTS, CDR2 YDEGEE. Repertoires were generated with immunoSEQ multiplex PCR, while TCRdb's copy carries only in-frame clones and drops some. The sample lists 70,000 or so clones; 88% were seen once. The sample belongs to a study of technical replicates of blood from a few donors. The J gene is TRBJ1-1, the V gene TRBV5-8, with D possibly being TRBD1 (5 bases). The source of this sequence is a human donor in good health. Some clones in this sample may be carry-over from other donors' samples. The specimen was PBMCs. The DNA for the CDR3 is TGTGCCAGCAGCCGGGGGGGGGTCCTTGAAGCTTTCTTT. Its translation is CASSRGGVLEAFF.